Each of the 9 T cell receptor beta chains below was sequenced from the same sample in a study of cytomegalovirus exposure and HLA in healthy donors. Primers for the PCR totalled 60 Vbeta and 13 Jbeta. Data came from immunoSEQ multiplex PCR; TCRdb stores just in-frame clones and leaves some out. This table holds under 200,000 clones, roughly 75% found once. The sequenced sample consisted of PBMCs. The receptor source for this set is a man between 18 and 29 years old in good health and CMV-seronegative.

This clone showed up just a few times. CDR3 sequence reads: CASSPQRDSGYNEQFF. The CDR3 DNA reads TGCGCCAGCAGCCCCCAAAGGGACTCCGGATACAATGAGCAGTTCTTC. V is TRBV4-3 and J is TRBJ2-1, with a tentative D call TRBD2 (6 bases). V was trimmed by 4 bases and J by 4 bases, leaving 17 bases between them. Germline V gene lookup returns CDR1 LGHNA and CDR2 YSLEER. CDR3 length equals 16 residues.

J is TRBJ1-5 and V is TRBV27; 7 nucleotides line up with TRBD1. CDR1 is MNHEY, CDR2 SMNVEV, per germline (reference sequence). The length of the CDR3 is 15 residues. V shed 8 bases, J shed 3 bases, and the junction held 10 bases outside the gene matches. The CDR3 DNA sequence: TGTGCCAGCGGTCTGACAGGGACCTACAATCAGCCCCAGCATTTT. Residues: CASGLTGTYNQPQHF.

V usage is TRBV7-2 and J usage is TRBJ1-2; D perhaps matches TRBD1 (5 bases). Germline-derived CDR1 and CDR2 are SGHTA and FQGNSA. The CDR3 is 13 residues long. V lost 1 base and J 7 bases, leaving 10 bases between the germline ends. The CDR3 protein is CASSLDPGLGYTF. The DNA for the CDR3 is TGTGCCAGCAGCTTAGACCCGGGACTTGGCTACACCTTC.

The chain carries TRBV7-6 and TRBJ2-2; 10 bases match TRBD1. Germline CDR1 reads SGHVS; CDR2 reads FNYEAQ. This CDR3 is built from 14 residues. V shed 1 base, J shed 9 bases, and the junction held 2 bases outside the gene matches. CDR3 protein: CASSLGQGARELFF. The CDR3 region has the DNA TGTGCCAGCAGCTTAGGACAGGGGGCACGGGAGCTGTTTTTT. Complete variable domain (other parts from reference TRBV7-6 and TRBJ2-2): GAGVSQSPRYKVTKRGQDVALRCDPISGHVSLYWYRQALGQGPEFLTYFNYEAQQDKSGLPNDRFSAERPEGSISTLTIQRTEQRDSAMYRCASSLGQGARELFFGEGSRLTVL.

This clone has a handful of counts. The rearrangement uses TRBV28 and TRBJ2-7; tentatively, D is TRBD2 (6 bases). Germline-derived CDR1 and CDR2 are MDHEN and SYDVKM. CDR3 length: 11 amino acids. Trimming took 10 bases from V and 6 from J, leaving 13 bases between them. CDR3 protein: CATTEEGEQYF. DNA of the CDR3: TGTGCCACCACCGAGGAGGGCGAGCAGTACTTC.

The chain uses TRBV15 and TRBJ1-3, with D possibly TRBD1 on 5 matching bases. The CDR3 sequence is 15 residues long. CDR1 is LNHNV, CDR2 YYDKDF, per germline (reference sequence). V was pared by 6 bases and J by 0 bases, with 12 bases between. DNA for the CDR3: TGTGCCACCAGTTTTGACAGAGCCTCTGGAAACACCATATATTTT. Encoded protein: CATSFDRASGNTIYF.

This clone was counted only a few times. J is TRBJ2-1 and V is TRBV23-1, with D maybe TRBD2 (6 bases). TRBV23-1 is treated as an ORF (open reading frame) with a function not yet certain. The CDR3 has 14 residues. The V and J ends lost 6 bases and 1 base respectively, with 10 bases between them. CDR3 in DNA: TGCGCCAGCAGCCCCAGCGGGTCCTACAATGAGCAGTTCTTC. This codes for CASSPSGSYNEQFF.

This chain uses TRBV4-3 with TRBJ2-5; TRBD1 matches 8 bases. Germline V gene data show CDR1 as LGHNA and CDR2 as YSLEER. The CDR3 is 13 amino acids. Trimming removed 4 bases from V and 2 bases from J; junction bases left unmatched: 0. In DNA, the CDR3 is TGCGCCAGCAGCCGGGACAGGCAAGAGACCCAGTACTTC. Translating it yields CASSRDRQETQYF.

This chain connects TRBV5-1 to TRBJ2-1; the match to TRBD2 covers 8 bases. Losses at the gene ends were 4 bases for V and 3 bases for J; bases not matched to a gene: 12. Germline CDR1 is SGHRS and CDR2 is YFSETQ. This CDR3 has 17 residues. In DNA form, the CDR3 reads TGCGCCAGCAGCGTCACTAGCGGAGGGGGAGGCTACAATGAGCAGTTCTTC. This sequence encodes CASSVTSGGGGYNEQFF.